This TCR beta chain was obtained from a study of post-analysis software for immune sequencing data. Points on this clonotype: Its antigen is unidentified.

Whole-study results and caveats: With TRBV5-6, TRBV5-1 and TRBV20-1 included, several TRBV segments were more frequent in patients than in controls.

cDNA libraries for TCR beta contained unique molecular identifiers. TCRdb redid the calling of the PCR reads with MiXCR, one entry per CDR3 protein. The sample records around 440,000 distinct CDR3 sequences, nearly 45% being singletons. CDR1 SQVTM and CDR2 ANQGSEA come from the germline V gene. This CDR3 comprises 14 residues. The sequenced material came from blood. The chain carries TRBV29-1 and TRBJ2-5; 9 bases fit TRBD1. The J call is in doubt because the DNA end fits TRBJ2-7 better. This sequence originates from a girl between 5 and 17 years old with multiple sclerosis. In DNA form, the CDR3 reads TGCAGCGTTGAAGGAGACAGGGGGATGGACGAGCAGTACTTC. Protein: CSVEGDRGMDEQYF.